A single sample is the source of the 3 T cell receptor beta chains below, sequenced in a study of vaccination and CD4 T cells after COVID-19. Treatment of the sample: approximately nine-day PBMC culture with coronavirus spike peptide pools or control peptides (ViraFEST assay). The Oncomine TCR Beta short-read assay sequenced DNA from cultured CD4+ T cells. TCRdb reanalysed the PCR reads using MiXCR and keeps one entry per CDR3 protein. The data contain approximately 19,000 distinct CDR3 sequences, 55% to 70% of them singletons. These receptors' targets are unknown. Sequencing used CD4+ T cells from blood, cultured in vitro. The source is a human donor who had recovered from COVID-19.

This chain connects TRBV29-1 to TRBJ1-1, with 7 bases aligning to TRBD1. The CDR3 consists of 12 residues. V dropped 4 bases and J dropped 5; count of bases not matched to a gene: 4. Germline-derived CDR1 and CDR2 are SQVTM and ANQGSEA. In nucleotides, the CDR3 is TGCAGCGTTGCAGGGGGTAAAACTGAAGCTTTCTTT. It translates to CSVAGGKTEAFF.

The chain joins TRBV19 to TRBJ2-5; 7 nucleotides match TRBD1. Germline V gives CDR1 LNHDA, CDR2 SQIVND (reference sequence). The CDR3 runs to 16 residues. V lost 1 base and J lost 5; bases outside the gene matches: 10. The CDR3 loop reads CASSIAPRTGRETQYF. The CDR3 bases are TGTGCCAGTAGTATAGCCCCACGGACAGGAAGGGAGACCCAGTACTTC.

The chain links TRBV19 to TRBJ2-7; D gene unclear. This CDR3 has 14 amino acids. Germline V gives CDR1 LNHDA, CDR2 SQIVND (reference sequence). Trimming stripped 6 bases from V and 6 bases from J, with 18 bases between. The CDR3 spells CASSTTWLVGEQYF. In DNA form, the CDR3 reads TGTGCCAGTAGCACGACATGGCTTGTGGGCGAGCAGTACTTC.